This section outlines one T cell receptor (beta chain) sequence together with its context. Germline is not matched at one junction end, which may reflect a read error. Clones were sequenced by immunoSEQ multiplex PCR, and TCRdb holds only the in-frame ones, with some missing. The table records roughly 2 million clones, more than 90% of them present only once. This sample is drawn from a study of shared clonotypes between healthy human individuals. The CDR3 extends over 11 amino acids. Germline V gene lookup returns CDR1 MNHNS and CDR2 SASEGT. Sequencing used naive CD4+ T cells sorted from blood. Subset noted: CD45RA+ positively selected. The chain uses TRBV6-1 and TRBJ2-7; 7 bases agree with TRBD1. The receptor was isolated from a man younger than 35 in good health. The CDR3 sequence: CASSEARGSNF. The CDR3 nucleotides are TGTGCCAGCAGTGAAGCCAGGGGGTCTAACTTC.